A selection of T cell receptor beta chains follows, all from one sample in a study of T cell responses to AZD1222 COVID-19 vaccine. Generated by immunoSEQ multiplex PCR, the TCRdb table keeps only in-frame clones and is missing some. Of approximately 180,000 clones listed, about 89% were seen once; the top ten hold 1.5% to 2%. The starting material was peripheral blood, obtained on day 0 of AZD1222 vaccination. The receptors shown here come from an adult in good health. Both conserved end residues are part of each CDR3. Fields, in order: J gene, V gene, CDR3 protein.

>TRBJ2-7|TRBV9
CASSVSHLGSFYEQYF
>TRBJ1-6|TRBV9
CASSVAGNSPLHF
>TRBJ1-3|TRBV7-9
CASSLTSRVAGNTIYF
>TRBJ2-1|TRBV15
CATSREALSYNEQFF
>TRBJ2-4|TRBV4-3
CASSQDPLAGTQYF
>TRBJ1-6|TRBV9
CASSDGGTDSPLHF
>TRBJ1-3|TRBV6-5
CASSSAGGNTIYF
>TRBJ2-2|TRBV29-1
CSVLPGQVPTGELFF
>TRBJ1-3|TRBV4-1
CASSQEQDTRNTIYF
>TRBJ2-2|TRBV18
CASSPRGGTNTGELFF
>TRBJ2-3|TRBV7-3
CASSRRGQGTDTQYF
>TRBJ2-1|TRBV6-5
CASSLKRGNNEQFF
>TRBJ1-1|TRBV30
CACTGLPNTEAFF